The present T cell receptor beta chain was sequenced within a study of blood T cell repertoires in COVID-19. For the study at large: Acute and convalescent COVID-19 specimens originated in the United States, Italy and Spain.

Under the authors' procedure: The authors estimated nucleated cell counts from reference gene primer amplification. The repertoire was sequenced with immunoSEQ multiplex PCR; TCRdb's copy has only in-frame clones and lacks some. D and trimming were read from the DNA, whereas the V and J calls and clone size are those reported in that table. The sample records approximately 300,000 clones, roughly 90% being singletons. This CDR3 has 19 residues. Germline V gene sequence: CDR1 MNHEY, CDR2 SMNVEV (reference sequence). Trimming stripped 2 bases from V and 0 bases from J, with 22 bases between. This TCR was sampled from a woman aged 30 to 39 with COVID-19, enrolled during active disease. Sequencing input: peripheral blood. The V gene is TRBV27, the J gene TRBJ1-1; no definite D call. This CDR3 is CASSLKVRVRGLLNTEAFF. CDR3 sequence (DNA): TGTGCCAGCAGTTTAAAGGTCAGAGTTCGAGGTTTACTGAACACTGAAGCTTTCTTT.